Given below is one T cell receptor (beta chain) in context. Its specific antigen is unknown. No much larger clone exists at a distance of one base, and base qualities are not known. The sample belongs to a study of blood T cell repertoires in COVID-19 (dated by TCRdb to about 2020). For context, the study as a whole: Samples from collaborators originated in the United States, Italy and Spain and spanned both the acute and convalescent phases of COVID-19. The material from the prospective study consisted of cDNA or gDNA derived from T cells, B-cell-depleted T cells, or PBMCs. The repertoires were made available in a free public database intended to serve as a resource for research on the immune response to SARS-CoV-2. Subjects who had been exposed to COVID-19, were actively infected with it, or had recovered from it provided the deeply sampled blood TCRbeta repertoires that made up the dataset. The samples were drawn from the first 160 participants of the ongoing ImmuneRACE study and from some 1,300 subjects provided by 6 global collaborators. Sample metadata almost always included a de-identified subject ID, COVID-19 status, age in years and sex. HLA class I and class II types, where available, came from metadata supplied by the sample provider rather than from assay-based typing. What the authors observed across the whole study: How much clinical and demographic metadata was included differed by source and by participant, and the metadata was provided uncurated.

The immunoSEQ Assay, a bias-controlled multiplex PCR, was used to amplify TCRbeta CDR3 regions from genomic DNA. The original pipeline was this. Nucleated cell counts per sample were estimated from amplification of reference gene primers within the assay. To quantify the absolute abundance of each unique TCRbeta CDR3 rearrangement, sequence reads were collapsed and filtered. For each sample, productive Simpson clonality was calculated as the square root of Simpson's diversity index across productive rearrangements. This immuneACCESS table, as held by TCRdb, lists in-frame sequences with V and J called but not all clones. Of the missing ones, under half trace to an unresolved V gene in checked studies; the others have no known cause. For V, J and clone size, that table is used; D and trimming come from the DNA. The sample table shows around 200,000 clones, and 86% are seen once. Roughly 20% of the sample belongs to the ten largest clones.

Whole blood was collected in K2EDTA tubes by collaborating institutions according to the institutions' own protocols. Collaborator samples were shipped for TCRbeta analysis as frozen whole blood, isolated PBMCs, or DNA extracted from either sample type. Counted from cysteine to phenylalanine, this CDR3 has 15 amino acids. Kept here is only the CDR3 DNA, which spans 45 bases and is read in frame from base 1. Between the V and J ends, shortened by 4 bases and 9 bases respectively, the junction contains 20 bases. From the germline V gene (reference sequence), CDR1 is SGHNT and CDR2 is YYREEE. This receptor chain uses TRBV5-4 and TRBJ2-1; a weak D assignment points to TRBD2 (7 bases agree). The TCR was taken from a man aged 65-85 years with active or convalescent COVID-19. The sequencing sample was made of peripheral blood. CDR3 region: CASSPGEGGKGEQFF. The base sequence is TGTGCCAGCAGCCCCGGAGAGGGGGGGAAGGGTGAGCAGTTCTTC.